This entry concerns a single T cell receptor beta chain. Its specificity is not known. Sequenced by immunoSEQ multiplex PCR; TCRdb stores in-frame clones only, minus some. The table has approximately 15,000 clones, about nine tenths seen once; the top ten hold around 5%. Germline V lookup: CDR1 SGHVS, CDR2 FNYEAQ. Trimming removed 6 bases from V and 8 bases from J; junction bases left unmatched: 15. This CDR3 is 16 amino acids long. This entry belongs to a study of blood T cell dynamics during melanoma immunotherapy. Study at large: Standard first-line treatment here was pembrolizumab or nivolumab plus ipilimumab in metastatic melanoma. Study outcomes and limitations: PBMC repertoires of eventual disease-control patients split at W3 into clonality or diversity gains.

The sample's time point: week 3, after first cycle of checkpoint inhibitor. The chain combines TRBV7-6 with TRBJ2-1; 8 bases line up with TRBD2. This sequence was found in a human donor with melanoma. Sequences were derived from blood, sampled from a patient treated with checkpoint blockade. In nucleotides, the CDR3 is TGTGCCAGCAGTTCTGATAGCGGGACCATTGGCCATGAGCAGTTCTTC. Its translation: CASSSDSGTIGHEQFF.